The 3 T cell receptor beta chains given below trace back to one sample, sequenced in a study of Graves' ophthalmopathy and Graves' hyperthyroidism (dated by TCRdb to 2016 to 2019). Sequencing used an Illumina HiSeq 2000. TCR beta CDR3 regions were amplified from RNA transcripts for repertoire sequencing. A first-round RT-PCR used HTBI primers with the Qiagen OneStep RT-PCR kit, followed by a second-round multiplex PCR, size selection and purification. TCRdb reran the public reads through fastp at Q25 and MiXCR, keeping productive beta chains. Rows are unified per CDR3 protein, each entry keeping the most common DNA and genes. This sample comprises 500,000 to 800,000 distinct CDR3 sequences, approximately 39% of them detected only once. The top ten clonotypes cover 2.5% to 3.5% of the sample. Sequencing input: peripheral blood. The receptors here all came from an adult man with Graves' ophthalmopathy.

This sequence joins TRBV7-3 and TRBJ2-5; no firm D call. Germline assignment: CDR1 SGHTA and CDR2 FQGTGA. V lost 2 bases and J lost 2, with 12 bases in between. The CDR3 consists of 15 residues. CDR3 sequence: CASSLFGVGQETQYF. For the CDR3, the DNA is TGTGCCAGCAGCTTATTTGGGGTCGGTCAAGAGACCCAGTACTTC. Supplemented by reference TRBV7-3 and TRBJ2-5, the full variable domain reads GAGVSQTPSNKVTEKGKYVELRCDPISGHTALYWYRQSLGQGPEFLIYFQGTGAADDSGLPNDRFFAVRPEGSVSTLKIQRTERGDSAVYLCASSLFGVGQETQYFGPGTRLLVL.

The chain is built from TRBV25-1 and TRBJ2-7; D unclear. Germline CDR1 is MGHDK and CDR2 is SYGVNS. The length of the CDR3 is 14 residues. The V end was cut by 5 bases, the J end by 5 bases, with 16 bases between. CDR3 nucleotides: TGTGCCAGCAGTTTACGGCCGAGCACCCACGAGCAGTACTTC. Translated: CASSLRPSTHEQYF.

The V and J genes are TRBV6-4 and TRBJ1-1; D is unclear. This CDR3 region has 13 residues. V lost 2 bases and J 5 bases, leaving 9 bases between the germline ends. CDR1 and CDR2 (germline): MRHNA, SNTAGT. The CDR3 protein is CASSDGDGTEAFF. In DNA, the CDR3 is TGTGCCAGCAGTGACGGGGATGGTACTGAAGCTTTCTTT.